A selection of T cell receptor beta chains follows, all from one sample in a study of blood T cell repertoires in COVID-19. Some clones are missing from TCRdb's copy, which holds only in-frame ones; the method was immunoSEQ multiplex PCR. This table holds about 110,000 clones, roughly 82% found once. Sequencing used peripheral blood. These TCRs come from a woman aged 55-70 years with acute or convalescent COVID-19. Each CDR3 is given with its conserved first and last residue. A D gene is named only where the DNA matches it firmly. Clone size, where shown, is once, few, many, or a class for clones that have expanded.

>once|15|TRBJ1-3|-|TRBV9
CASSRGDQVGNTIYF
TGTGCCAGCAGCCGGGGGGACCAAGTAGGAAACACCATATATTTT
>-|13|TRBJ1-2|-|TRBV7-3
CASSLSANYGYTF
TGTGCCAGCAGCTTATCAGCTAACTATGGCTACACCTTC
>few|14|TRBJ2-3|TRBD2|TRBV30
CAWSGRGGRDTQYF
TGTGCCTGGAGTGGACGGGGGGGCCGAGATACGCAGTATTTT
>-|14|TRBJ2-3|TRBD2|TRBV5-1
CASKPGLAADTQYF
TGCGCCAGCAAGCCGGGACTAGCGGCAGATACGCAGTATTTT
>-|18|TRBJ1-2|TRBD1|TRBV4-1
CASSHGVGQGDKLYGYTF
TGCGCCAGCAGCCACGGCGTGGGACAGGGGGACAAACTTTATGGCTACACCTTC
>-|16|TRBJ2-5|-|TRBV7-9
CASSLGGRALWETQYF
TGTGCCAGCAGCTTAGGTGGCAGGGCTTTGTGGGAGACCCAGTACTTC
>once|14|TRBJ2-3|TRBD2|TRBV6-6
CASSYRGGTDTQYF
TGTGCCAGCAGTTACCGGGGGGGCACAGATACGCAGTATTTT
>-|15|TRBJ1-4|TRBD1|TRBV18
CASSIGTVERNRLFF
TGTGCCAGCTCAATAGGGACAGTCGAGAGGAATAGACTGTTTTTT
>-|17|TRBJ2-5|-|TRBV15
CATSRSRPRGGQETQYF
TGTGCCACCAGCAGATCCCGCCCGAGAGGGGGACAAGAGACCCAGTACTTC
>-|15|TRBJ1-2|TRBD1|TRBV7-9
CASRDPGTGAYGYTF
TGTGCCAGCAGAGATCCCGGGACAGGGGCCTATGGCTACACCTTC
>-|16|TRBJ2-1|TRBD2|TRBV5-4
CASSFQGSGGVGEQFF
TGTGCCAGCAGCTTCCAGGGAAGCGGGGGTGTAGGTGAGCAGTTCTTC
>-|16|TRBJ1-2|TRBD1|TRBV24-1
CATSDGGQGIEYGYTF
TGTGCCACCAGTGATGGAGGACAGGGGATAGAATATGGCTACACCTTC
>-|17|TRBJ2-3|TRBD2|TRBV5-1
CASSLVPAGGPTDTQYF
TGCGCCAGCAGCTTGGTCCCCGCGGGGGGACCCACAGATACGCAGTATTTT
>-|17|TRBJ1-5|TRBD1|TRBV10-1
CASSVAGQGARVQPQHF
TGCGCCAGCAGTGTTGCGGGACAGGGGGCTCGGGTTCAGCCCCAGCATTTT
>-|14|TRBJ2-2|-|TRBV5-4
CASSFGGNTGELFF
TGTGCCAGCAGCTTCGGGGGGAACACCGGGGAGCTGTTTTTT
>-|12|TRBJ1-2|-|TRBV2
CASRAQGYGYTF
TGTGCCAGCAGGGCCCAGGGCTATGGCTACACCTTC
>-|14|TRBJ1-6|-|TRBV28
CASSLPVNNSPLHF
TGTGCCAGCAGTTTGCCAGTTAATAATTCACCCCTCCACTTT
>once|14|TRBJ1-6|-|TRBV2
CASGGEVRGSPLHF
TGTGCCAGCGGGGGAGAGGTGCGGGGTTCACCCCTCCACTTT
>-|15|TRBJ1-5|TRBD1|TRBV19
CASSSPGQGSQPQHF
TGTGCCAGTAGTTCACCGGGACAGGGCAGTCAGCCCCAGCATTTT
>-|15|TRBJ1-6|-|TRBV4-3
CASSQERQVGSPLHF
TGCGCCAGCAGCCAAGAACGACAGGTCGGTTCACCCCTCCACTTT
>-|16|TRBJ2-7|-|TRBV27
CASSLRDTGLLGEQYF
TGTGCCAGCAGTTTACGGGACACGGGGCTCTTGGGGGAGCAGTACTTC
>-|14|TRBJ2-7|-|TRBV9
CASSPEVSAYEQYF
TGTGCCAGCAGCCCCGAGGTCAGCGCCTACGAGCAGTACTTC
>-|14|TRBJ2-7|TRBD1|TRBV9
CASSVRDRANEQYF
TGTGCCAGCAGCGTCCGGGACAGGGCCAACGAGCAGTACTTC
>-|15|TRBJ2-7|TRBD2|TRBV4-1
CASSPRGSGGHEQYF
TGCGCCAGCAGCCCGAGGGGTAGCGGGGGCCACGAGCAGTACTTC
>-|19|TRBJ1-1|-|TRBV3-1/TRBV3-2
CASSQGMTVTPLENTEAFF
TGTGCCAGCAGCCAAGGGATGACAGTGACCCCCCTAGAGAACACTGAAGCTTTCTTT
>-|18|TRBJ2-2|-|TRBV5-4
CASSTGPGTKGDGGELFF
TGTGCCAGCAGCACGGGACCCGGGACAAAGGGAGACGGCGGGGAGCTGTTTTTT
>few|13|TRBJ2-7|-|TRBV5-4
CASSHSRSYEQYF
TGTGCCAGCAGCCACAGCCGCTCCTACGAGCAGTACTTC
>many|16|TRBJ2-2|TRBD1|TRBV4-2
CASSQEGQGNTGELFF
TGTGCCAGCAGCCAAGAGGGACAGGGAAACACCGGGGAGCTGTTTTTT
>once|14|TRBJ1-5|-|TRBV19
CASSMREANQPQHF
TGTGCCAGTAGTATGCGGGAGGCCAATCAGCCCCAGCATTTT
>-|13|TRBJ1-1|TRBD1|TRBV28
CASSLTGSVEAFF
TGTGCCAGCAGCTTGACAGGGTCGGTTGAAGCTTTCTTT
>-|15|TRBJ1-6|-|TRBV4-3
CASSQEAGPAGPLHF
TGCGCCAGCAGCCAAGAAGCCGGGCCCGCGGGTCCCCTCCACTTT
>-|17|TRBJ2-5|TRBD2|TRBV3-1/TRBV3-2
CASSQAPVTSGASPQYF
TGTGCCAGCAGCCAAGCCCCGGTCACTAGCGGGGCCTCGCCCCAGTACTTC
>-|11|TRBJ1-3|-|TRBV2
CGSLTGNTIYF
TGTGGTAGCCTAACTGGAAACACCATATATTTT
>-|13|TRBJ1-3|-|TRBV4-3
CASIQGGGNTIYF
TGCGCCAGCATACAGGGTGGTGGAAACACCATATATTTT
>-|14|TRBJ2-5|-|TRBV6-2/TRBV6-3
CASSSPDSTMSQYF
TGTGCCAGCAGCTCGCCGGACTCAACTATGTCCCAGTACTTC
>-|13|TRBJ2-5|-|TRBV18
CASSPRAGETQYF
TGTGCCAGCTCACCACGGGCGGGCGAGACCCAGTACTTC
>-|14|TRBJ2-1|TRBD2|TRBV13
CASSPVAGGYEQFF
TGTGCCAGCAGCCCCGTCGCGGGGGGTTATGAGCAGTTCTTC
>-|15|TRBJ1-4|TRBD1|TRBV4-3
CASSQSTGDNEKLFF
TGCGCCAGCAGCCAGTCCACAGGGGATAACGAAAAACTGTTTTTT
>-|13|TRBJ2-3|TRBD1|TRBV28
CASSPGGADTQYF
TGTGCCAGCAGCCCAGGGGGCGCAGATACGCAGTATTTT
>-|14|TRBJ1-1|-|TRBV5-6
CASSFPRQNTEAFF
TGTGCCAGCAGCTTCCCGCGACAGAACACTGAAGCTTTCTTT
>many|14|TRBJ2-7|-|TRBV4-2
CASSQDGGITEQYF
TGTGCCAGCAGCCAAGATGGAGGGATTACCGAGCAGTACTTC
>-|17|TRBJ2-1|TRBD2|TRBV7-9
CASSLGVGLAEVDEQFF
TGTGCCAGCAGCTTAGGTGTCGGACTAGCGGAAGTCGATGAGCAGTTCTTC
>-|14|TRBJ2-7|-|TRBV2
CASSLQWRSYEQYF
TGTGCCAGCAGTCTACAATGGAGGTCCTACGAGCAGTACTTC
>-|17|TRBJ2-3|TRBD2|TRBV4-3
CASSQAAVAGGTDTQYF
TGCGCCAGCAGCCAAGCCGCCGTAGCGGGGGGCACAGATACGCAGTATTTT
>-|13|TRBJ2-5|-|TRBV12-3/TRBV12-4
CASSLDSQETQYF
TGTGCCAGCAGTTTAGACAGCCAAGAGACCCAGTACTTC
>-|13|TRBJ1-1|TRBD1|TRBV29-1
CSVRAGGTTEAFF
TGCAGCGTTCGGGCAGGGGGTACCACTGAAGCTTTCTTT